This TCR beta chain was profiled in a study of blood T cell repertoires in COVID-19. Whole-study context: The cDNA or gDNA used as material had been derived from T cells, B-cell-depleted T cells, or PBMCs.

Germline lookup yields CDR1 SGHVS and CDR2 FNYEAQ. The CDR3 is 16 residues long. The V end lost 2 bases, the J end lost 4 bases, and 17 bases lay between the germline ends. Repertoires were generated with immunoSEQ multiplex PCR, while TCRdb's copy carries only in-frame clones and drops some. In the table there are a few hundred thousand clones, more than 65% of which are singletons. Sequencing input: peripheral blood. This clonotype originated in a woman younger than 30 with acute or convalescent COVID-19. The chain uses TRBV7-6 and TRBJ2-5; no clear D. Here the CDR3 DNA reads TGTGCCAGCAGCTTAACGCTAGGTGGAGTGGCAGAGACCCAGTACTTC. Encoded protein: CASSLTLGGVAETQYF.